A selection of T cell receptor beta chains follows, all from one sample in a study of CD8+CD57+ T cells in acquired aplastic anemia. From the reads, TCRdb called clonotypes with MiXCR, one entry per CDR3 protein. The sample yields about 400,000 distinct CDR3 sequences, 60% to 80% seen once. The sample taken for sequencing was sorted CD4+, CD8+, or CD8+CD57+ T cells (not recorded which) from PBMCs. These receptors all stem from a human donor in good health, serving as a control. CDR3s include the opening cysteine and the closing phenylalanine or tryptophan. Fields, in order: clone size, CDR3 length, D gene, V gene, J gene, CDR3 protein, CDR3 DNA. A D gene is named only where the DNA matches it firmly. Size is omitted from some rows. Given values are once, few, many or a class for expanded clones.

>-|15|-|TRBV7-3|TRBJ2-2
CASSLADESDGYTFF
TGTGCCAGCAGCCTGGCGGACGAAAGCGATGGCTACACGTTTTTT
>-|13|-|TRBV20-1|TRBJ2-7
CSARNRDVPEQYF
TGCAGTGCTAGGAACCGGGACGTTCCCGAGCAGTACTTC
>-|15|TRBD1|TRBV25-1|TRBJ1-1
CASSLLGGRGDAQFF
TGTGCCAGCAGTCTTCTAGGGGGCAGGGGCGATGCACAGTTCTTT
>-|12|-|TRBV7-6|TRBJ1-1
CASSPTGTETFF
TGTGCTAGCAGCCCGACGGGCACTGAAACCTTCTTT
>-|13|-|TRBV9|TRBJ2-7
CASSESPKDEQYF
TGTGCCAGCAGCGAGTCCCCCAAGGACGAGCAGTACTTC
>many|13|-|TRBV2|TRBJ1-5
CASNWGGNQPQHF
TGTGCCAGCAATTGGGGGGGCAATCAGCCCCAGCATTTT
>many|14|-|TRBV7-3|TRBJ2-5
CASSLSRFQETQYF
TGTGCCAGCAGCTTAAGCCGGTTCCAAGAGACCCAGTACTTC
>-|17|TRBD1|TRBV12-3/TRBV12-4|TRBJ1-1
CASSLGDRGGLNTEAFF
TGTGCCAGCAGTTTGGGAGACAGGGGGGGGCTGAACACTGAAGCTTTCTTT
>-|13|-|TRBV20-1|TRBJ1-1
CSVKRTGGFLAFF
TGCAGCGTTAAAAGGACCGGGGGCTTCCTGGCTTTCTTT
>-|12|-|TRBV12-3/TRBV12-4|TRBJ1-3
CASSLRSYTIYF
TGTGCCAGCAGTTTACGTTCATACACGATATATTTT
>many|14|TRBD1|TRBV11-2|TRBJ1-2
CASRRLGTAYGYTF
TGTGCCAGCAGACGATTAGGGACAGCTTATGGCTACACCTTC
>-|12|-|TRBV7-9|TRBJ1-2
CASSLVSAAGGF
TGTGCCAGCAGCTTAGTCTCTGCGGCCGGGGGCTTC
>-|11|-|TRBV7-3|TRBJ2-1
CASSEGSEQFF
TGTGCCAGCAGTGAAGGCAGTGAGCAGTTCTTC
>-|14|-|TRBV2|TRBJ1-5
CASSRRAGTMPQHF
TGTGCCAGCAGTCGAAGGGCGGGGACCATGCCCCAGCATTTT
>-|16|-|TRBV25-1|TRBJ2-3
CASSSLGSGREDTQYF
TGTGCCAGCAGTTCCCTAGGATCGGGGCGCGAAGATACGCAGTATTTT
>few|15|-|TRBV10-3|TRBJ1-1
CAISAKDTMNTEAFF
TGTGCCATCAGTGCTAAGGACACTATGAACACTGAAGCTTTCTTT
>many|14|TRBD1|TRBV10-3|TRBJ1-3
CAISKDREGNTIYF
TGTGCCATCAGCAAAGACAGGGAAGGAAACACCATATATTTT
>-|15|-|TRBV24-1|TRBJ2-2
CATSDPDQNTGELFF
TGTGCCACCAGTGACCCGGACCAGAACACCGGGGAGCTGTTTTTT
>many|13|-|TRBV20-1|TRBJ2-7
CSADGPVSNEQYF
TGCAGTGCGGACGGCCCAGTCTCGAACGAGCAGTACTTC
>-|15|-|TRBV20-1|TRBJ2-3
CSARVVPGETDTQYF
TGCAGTGCTAGAGTCGTACCGGGGGAGACAGATACGCAGTATTTT
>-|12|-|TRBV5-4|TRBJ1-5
CASSGGRRPQHF
TGTGCCAGCAGCGGGGGACGAAGGCCCCAGCACTTT